A single sample gave rise to the 9 T cell receptor beta chains below, sequenced in a study of patients and donors after allogeneic stem cell transplantation. From the RT-PCR reads, TCRdb called clonotypes with MiXCR, one entry per CDR3 protein. The sample lists tens of thousands of distinct CDR3 sequences; more than 20% were seen once. The sample consisted of blood, either unsorted or a sorted T cell fraction (not recorded which). These receptors were obtained from a human donor who was either an allogeneic HSCT recipient or a stem cell or donor lymphocyte infusion donor (not recorded which). It is not recorded whose cells these are; they may come from a transplant donor.

This clonotype was counted between two and nine times. This chain links TRBV27 with TRBJ1-6; unclear D gene. V was cut by 2 bases and J by 9 bases, with 14 bases left in between. The germline V gene has CDR1 MNHEY and CDR2 SMNVEV (reference sequence). This CDR3 region has 15 residues. Written as DNA, the CDR3 is TGTGCCAGCAGTTTAAGTCCCAGTAGTGGTTCACCCCTCCACTTT. This codes for CASSLSPSSGSPLHF.

This clonotype was counted many times. The J gene is TRBJ1-2, the V gene TRBV20-1, with TRBD1 matching over 8 bases. This CDR3 comprises 13 residues. V lost 1 base to trimming and J lost 8 bases; unmatched junction nucleotides: 6. Per the germline V gene, CDR1 is DFQATT and CDR2 is SNEGSKA (reference sequence). The CDR3 is CSARARTGKGYTF. DNA for the CDR3: TGCAGTGCTAGAGCCAGGACAGGGAAAGGCTACACCTTC.

The rearrangement links TRBV7-2 to TRBJ1-1; D not resolved. This CDR3 has 14 residues. The ends were cut back, 5 bases at V and 0 bases at J, with 10 bases in the middle. Germline V CDR1 and CDR2: SGHTA, FQGNSA. CDR3 amino acids: CASSLSGVNTEAFF. DNA for the CDR3: TGTGCCAGCAGCCTCTCAGGCGTGAACACTGAAGCTTTCTTT.

V usage is TRBV9 and J usage is TRBJ2-5; D is uncertain. V lost 3 bases to trimming and J lost 5 bases, with 11 bases between them. The CDR3 contains 13 residues. Germline V gene sequence: CDR1 SGDLS, CDR2 YYNGEE. The CDR3 DNA sequence: TGTGCCAGCAGCGGCCTTGTTGGGGAGACCCAGTACTTC. It yields the protein CASSGLVGETQYF.

This chain connects TRBV4-2 to TRBJ2-3; D is ambiguous. The length of the CDR3 is 16 residues. The V and J ends lost 2 bases and 2 bases respectively, with 14 bases between them. Germline CDR1 LGHNA, CDR2 YNFKEQ. This CDR3 reads CASSQTPNGFTDTQYF. The CDR3, as DNA: TGTGCCAGCAGCCAAACTCCTAACGGTTTCACAGATACGCAGTATTTT.

This chain links TRBV12-3 or TRBV12-4 with TRBJ2-5; a weak D match, TRBD1 (6 bases). V dropped 5 bases and J dropped 1 base, with 11 bases sitting between them. The CDR3 totals 14 residues. The CDR3 nucleotides read TGTGCCAGCAGTCCCGGACAGTTCCAAGAGACCCAGTACTTC. Amino acids: CASSPGQFQETQYF.

The chain links TRBV7-6 to TRBJ2-5; D possibly corresponds to TRBD2 (6 bases). This CDR3 has 16 amino acids. Germline-derived CDR1 and CDR2 are SGHVS and FNYEAQ. The V end lost 5 bases, the J end lost 4 bases, and 20 bases lay between the germline ends. The CDR3 bases are TGTGCCAGCAGCGCGTTGAACCCGGGACTTGGAGAGACCCAGTACTTC. Amino acid sequence: CASSALNPGLGETQYF.

This chain links TRBV29-1 with TRBJ2-6; D is unresolved. The CDR3 is 14 amino acids. Germline values: CDR1 SQVTM, CDR2 ANQGSEA. V was cut by 4 bases and J by 0 bases, with 7 bases left in between. The CDR3 loop is CSVGLDSGANVLTF. In DNA, the CDR3 is TGCAGCGTTGGGTTGGACTCTGGGGCCAACGTCCTGACTTTC.

This sequence joins TRBV12-3 or TRBV12-4 and TRBJ1-6, with 8 bases lining up with TRBD1. The CDR3 has 16 amino acids. V gave up 3 bases and J gave up 4 bases; unmatched junction bases: 5. CDR3 amino acids: CASSLDRAVYNSPLHF. The DNA of the CDR3 is TGTGCCAGCAGTTTGGACAGGGCGGTATATAATTCACCCCTCCACTTT.